Here is one TCR beta chain with its context. These data are taken from a study of cytomegalovirus exposure and HLA in healthy donors. A multiplex PCR was run with 60 Vbeta primers and 13 Jbeta primers. The method was immunoSEQ multiplex PCR; TCRdb's version includes in-frame clones alone and lacks a portion of them. The sample includes approximately 27,000 clones, about 66% of them seen just once. This CDR3 spans 12 amino acids. Germline lookup yields CDR1 SNHLY and CDR2 FYNNEI. Trimming removed 6 bases at V and 10 bases at J, with 15 bases between. The rearrangement links TRBV2 to TRBJ1-2; D perhaps matches TRBD1 (6 bases). The receptor comes from a male donor in good health and CMV-seropositive. Sequencing was done on a sample of PBMCs. The CDR3 is CASSAYRAFYTF. CDR3 DNA: TGTGCCAGCAGCGCTTACAGGGCGTTCTACACCTTC.